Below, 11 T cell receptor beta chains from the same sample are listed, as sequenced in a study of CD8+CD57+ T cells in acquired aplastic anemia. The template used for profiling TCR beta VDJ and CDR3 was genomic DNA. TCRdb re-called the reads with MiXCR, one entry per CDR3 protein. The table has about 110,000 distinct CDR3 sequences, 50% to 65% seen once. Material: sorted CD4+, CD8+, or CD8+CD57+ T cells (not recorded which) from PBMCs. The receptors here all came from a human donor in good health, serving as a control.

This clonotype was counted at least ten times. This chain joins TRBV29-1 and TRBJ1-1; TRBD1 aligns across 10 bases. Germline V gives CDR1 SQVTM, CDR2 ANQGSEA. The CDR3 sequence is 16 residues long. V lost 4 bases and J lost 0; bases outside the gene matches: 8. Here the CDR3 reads CSVGGTGVGMNTEAFF. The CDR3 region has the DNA TGCAGCGTTGGGGGGACAGGGGTTGGGATGAACACTGAAGCTTTCTTT. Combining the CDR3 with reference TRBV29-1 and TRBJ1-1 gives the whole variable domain SAVISQKPSRDICQRGTSLTIQCQVDSQVTMMFWYRQQPGQSLTLIATANQGSEATYESGFVIDKFPISRPNLTFSTLTVSNMSPEDSSIYLCSVGGTGVGMNTEAFFGQGTRLTVV.

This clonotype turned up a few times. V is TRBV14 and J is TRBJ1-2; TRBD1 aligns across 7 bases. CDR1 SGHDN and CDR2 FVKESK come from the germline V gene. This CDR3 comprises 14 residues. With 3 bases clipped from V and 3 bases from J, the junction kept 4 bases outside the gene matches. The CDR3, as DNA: TGTGCCAGCAGCCATGGGACAGCTTACTATGGCTACACCTTC. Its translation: CASSHGTAYYGYTF.

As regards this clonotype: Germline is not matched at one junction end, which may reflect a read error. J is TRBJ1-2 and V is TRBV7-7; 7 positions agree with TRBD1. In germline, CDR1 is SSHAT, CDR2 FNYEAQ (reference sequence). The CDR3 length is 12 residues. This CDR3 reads CASSPRQGGYTF. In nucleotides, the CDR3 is TGTGCTAGCAGTCCTCGACAGGGAGGCTACACCTTC.

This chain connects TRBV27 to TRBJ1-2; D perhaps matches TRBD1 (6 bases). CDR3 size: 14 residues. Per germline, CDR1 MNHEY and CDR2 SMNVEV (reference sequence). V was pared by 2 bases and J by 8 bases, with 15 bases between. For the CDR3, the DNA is TGTGCCAGCAGTTTACGGGGGGCGCGGTCCGGCTACACCTTC. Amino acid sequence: CASSLRGARSGYTF.

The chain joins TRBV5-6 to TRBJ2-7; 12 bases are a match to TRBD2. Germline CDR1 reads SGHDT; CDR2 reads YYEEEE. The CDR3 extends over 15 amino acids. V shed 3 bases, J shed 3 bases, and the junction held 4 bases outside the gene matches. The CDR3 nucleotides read TGTGCCAGCAGCTGGAGGACTAGCGGGGTCTACGAGCAGTACTTC. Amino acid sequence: CASSWRTSGVYEQYF.

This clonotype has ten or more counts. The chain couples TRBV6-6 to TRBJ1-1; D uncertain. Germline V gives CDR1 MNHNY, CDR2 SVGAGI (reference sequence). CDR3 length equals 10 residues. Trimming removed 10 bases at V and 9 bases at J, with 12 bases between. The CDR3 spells CATRWEQAFF. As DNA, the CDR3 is TGTGCCACCAGGTGGGAACAAGCTTTCTTT.

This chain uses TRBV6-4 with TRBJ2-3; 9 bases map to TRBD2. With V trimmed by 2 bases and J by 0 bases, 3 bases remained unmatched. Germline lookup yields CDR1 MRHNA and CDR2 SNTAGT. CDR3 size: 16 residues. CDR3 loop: CASSDVAGASTDTQYF. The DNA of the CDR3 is TGTGCCAGCAGTGACGTAGCGGGGGCTAGCACAGATACGCAGTATTTT.

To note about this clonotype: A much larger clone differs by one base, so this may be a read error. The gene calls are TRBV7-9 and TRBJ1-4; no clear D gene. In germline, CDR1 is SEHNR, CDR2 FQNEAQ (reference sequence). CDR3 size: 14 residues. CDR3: CASSHEGPREKLLF. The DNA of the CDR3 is TGTGCCAGCAGCCATGAGGGCCCGCGGGAAAAACTGCTTTTT.

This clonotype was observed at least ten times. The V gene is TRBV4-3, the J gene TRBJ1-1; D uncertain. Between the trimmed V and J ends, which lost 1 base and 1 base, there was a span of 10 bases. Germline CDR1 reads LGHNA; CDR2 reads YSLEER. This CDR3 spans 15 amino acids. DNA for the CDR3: TGCGCCAGCAGCCAAGCGCCACGGGCGAACACTGAAGCTTTCTTT. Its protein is CASSQAPRANTEAFF.

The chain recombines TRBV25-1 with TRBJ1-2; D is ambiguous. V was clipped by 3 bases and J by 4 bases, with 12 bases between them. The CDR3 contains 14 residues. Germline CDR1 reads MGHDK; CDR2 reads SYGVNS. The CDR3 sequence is CASSDRFIGYGYTF. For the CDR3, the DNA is TGTGCCAGCAGTGATCGTTTCATTGGCTATGGCTACACCTTC.

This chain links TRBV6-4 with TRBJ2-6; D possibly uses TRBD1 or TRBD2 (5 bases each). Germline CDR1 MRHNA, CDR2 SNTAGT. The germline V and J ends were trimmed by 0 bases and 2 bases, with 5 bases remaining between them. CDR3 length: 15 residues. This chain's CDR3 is CASSDSGAGANVLTF. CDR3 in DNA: TGTGCCAGCAGTGACTCGGGGGCTGGGGCCAACGTCCTGACTTTC.